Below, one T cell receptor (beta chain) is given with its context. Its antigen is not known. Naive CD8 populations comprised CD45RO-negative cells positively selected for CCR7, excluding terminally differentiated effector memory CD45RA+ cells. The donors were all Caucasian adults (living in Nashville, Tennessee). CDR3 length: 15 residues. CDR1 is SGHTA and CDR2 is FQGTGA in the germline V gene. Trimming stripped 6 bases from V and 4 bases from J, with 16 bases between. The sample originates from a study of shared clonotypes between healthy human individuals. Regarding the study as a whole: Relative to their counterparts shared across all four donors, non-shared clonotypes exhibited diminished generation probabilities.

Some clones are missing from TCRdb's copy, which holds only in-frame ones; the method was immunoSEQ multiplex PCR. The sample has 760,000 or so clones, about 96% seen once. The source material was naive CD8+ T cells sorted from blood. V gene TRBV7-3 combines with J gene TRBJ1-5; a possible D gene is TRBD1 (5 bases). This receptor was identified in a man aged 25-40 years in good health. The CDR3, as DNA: TGTGCCAGCAGGATGGGGAGGACACTTAATCAGCCCCAGCATTTT. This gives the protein CASRMGRTLNQPQHF.